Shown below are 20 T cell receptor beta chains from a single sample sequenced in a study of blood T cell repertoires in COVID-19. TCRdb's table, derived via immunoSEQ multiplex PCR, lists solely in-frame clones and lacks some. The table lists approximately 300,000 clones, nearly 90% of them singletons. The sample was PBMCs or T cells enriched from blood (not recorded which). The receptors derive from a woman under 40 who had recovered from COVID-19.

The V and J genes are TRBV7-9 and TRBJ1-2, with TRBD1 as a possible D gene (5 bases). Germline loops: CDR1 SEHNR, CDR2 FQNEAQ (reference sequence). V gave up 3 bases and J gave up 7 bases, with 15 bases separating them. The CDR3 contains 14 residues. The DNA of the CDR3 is TGTGCCAGCAGCTTTCGGGGGACTGGACCTGGCTACACCTTC. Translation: CASSFRGTGPGYTF.

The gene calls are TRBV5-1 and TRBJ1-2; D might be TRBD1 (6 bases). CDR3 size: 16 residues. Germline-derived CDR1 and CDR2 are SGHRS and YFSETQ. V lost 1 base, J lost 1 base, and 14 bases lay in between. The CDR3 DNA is TGCGCCAGCAGCTTGAGGGCAGGGGCCGTTAACTATGGCTACACCTTC. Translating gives CASSLRAGAVNYGYTF.

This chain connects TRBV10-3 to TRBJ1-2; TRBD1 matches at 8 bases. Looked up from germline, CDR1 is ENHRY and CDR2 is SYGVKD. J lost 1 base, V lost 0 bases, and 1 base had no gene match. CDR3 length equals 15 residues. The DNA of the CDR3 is TGTGCCATCAGTGAGTCCGGACAGGGTAACTATGGCTACACCTTC. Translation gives CAISESGQGNYGYTF.

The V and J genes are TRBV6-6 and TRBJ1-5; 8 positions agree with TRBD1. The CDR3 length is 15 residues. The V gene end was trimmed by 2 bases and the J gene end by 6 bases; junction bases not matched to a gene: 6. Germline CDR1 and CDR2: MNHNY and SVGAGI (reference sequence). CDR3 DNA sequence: TGTGCCAGCAGTTACCAGCAGGGGGCATTTCAGCCCCAGCATTTT. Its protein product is CASSYQQGAFQPQHF.

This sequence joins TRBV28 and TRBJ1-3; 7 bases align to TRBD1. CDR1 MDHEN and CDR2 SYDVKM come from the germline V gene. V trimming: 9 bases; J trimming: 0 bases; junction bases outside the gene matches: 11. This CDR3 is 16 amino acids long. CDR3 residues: CASFKEGAYSGNTIYF. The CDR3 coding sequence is TGTGCCAGTTTTAAGGAGGGGGCTTACTCTGGAAACACCATATATTTT.

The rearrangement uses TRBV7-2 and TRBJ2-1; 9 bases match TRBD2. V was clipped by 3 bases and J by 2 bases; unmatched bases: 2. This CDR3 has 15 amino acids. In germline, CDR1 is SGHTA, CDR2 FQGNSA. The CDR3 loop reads CASSFPSGTYNEQFF. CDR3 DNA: TGTGCCAGCAGCTTCCCTAGCGGGACCTACAATGAGCAGTTCTTC.

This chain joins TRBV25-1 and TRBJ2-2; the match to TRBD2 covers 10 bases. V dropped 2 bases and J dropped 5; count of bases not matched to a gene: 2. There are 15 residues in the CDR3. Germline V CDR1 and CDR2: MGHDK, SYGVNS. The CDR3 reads CASSEGLAATGELFF. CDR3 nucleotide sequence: TGTGCCAGCAGTGAAGGACTAGCGGCAACCGGGGAGCTGTTTTTT.

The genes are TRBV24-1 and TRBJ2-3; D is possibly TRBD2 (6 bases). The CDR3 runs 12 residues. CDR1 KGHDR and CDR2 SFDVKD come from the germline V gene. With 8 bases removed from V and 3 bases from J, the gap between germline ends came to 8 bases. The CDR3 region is CATKGLTDTQYF. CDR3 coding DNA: TGTGCCACCAAGGGACTGACAGATACGCAGTATTTT.

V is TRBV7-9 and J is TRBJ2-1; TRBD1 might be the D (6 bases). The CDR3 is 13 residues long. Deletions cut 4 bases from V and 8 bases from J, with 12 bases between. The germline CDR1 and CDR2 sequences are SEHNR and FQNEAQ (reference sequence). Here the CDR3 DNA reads TGTGCCAGCAGCTCGGCCTGGGGGCATGAGCAGTTCTTC. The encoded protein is CASSSAWGHEQFF.

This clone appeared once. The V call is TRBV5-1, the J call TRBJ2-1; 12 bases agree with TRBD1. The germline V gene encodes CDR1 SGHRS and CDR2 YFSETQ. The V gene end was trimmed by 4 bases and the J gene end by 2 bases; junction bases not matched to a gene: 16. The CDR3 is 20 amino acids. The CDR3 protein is CASSPTGTGGLAGPYNEQFF. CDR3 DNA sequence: TGCGCCAGCAGCCCCACCGGGACAGGGGGCCTGGCGGGACCCTACAATGAGCAGTTCTTC.

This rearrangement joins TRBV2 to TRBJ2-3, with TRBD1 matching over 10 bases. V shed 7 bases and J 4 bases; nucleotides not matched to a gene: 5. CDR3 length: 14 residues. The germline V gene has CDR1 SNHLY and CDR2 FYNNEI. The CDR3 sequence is CASTGDRGSDTQYF. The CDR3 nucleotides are TGTGCCAGCACGGGGGACAGGGGCTCAGATACGCAGTATTTT.

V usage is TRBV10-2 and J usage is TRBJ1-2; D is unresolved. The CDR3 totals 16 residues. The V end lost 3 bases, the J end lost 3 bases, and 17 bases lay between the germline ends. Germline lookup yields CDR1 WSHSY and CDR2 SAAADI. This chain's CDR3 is CASSDPARGFDYGYTF. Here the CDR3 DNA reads TGCGCCAGCAGTGACCCGGCCCGCGGGTTTGACTATGGCTACACCTTC.

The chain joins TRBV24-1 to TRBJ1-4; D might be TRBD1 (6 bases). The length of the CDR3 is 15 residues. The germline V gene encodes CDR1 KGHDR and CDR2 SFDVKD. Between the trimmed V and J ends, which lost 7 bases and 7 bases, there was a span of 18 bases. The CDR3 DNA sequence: TGTGCCACCAGCGCCTCACAGGGAGGGGGTGAAAAACTGTTTTTT. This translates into CATSASQGGGEKLFF.

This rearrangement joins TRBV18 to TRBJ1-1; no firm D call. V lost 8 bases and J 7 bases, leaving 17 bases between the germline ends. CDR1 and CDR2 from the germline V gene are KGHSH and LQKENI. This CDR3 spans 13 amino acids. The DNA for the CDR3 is TGTGCCAGCCATTCGAACGGAGCGAATGAAGCTTTCTTT. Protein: CASHSNGANEAFF. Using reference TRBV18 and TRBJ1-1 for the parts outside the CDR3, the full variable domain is NAGVMQNPRHLVRRRGQEARLRCSPMKGHSHVYWYRQLPEEGLKFMVYLQKENIIDESGMPKERFSAEFPKEGPSILRIQQVVRGDSAAYFCASHSNGANEAFFGQGTRLTVV.

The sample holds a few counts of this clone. The CDR3 spells CASSLPDMYTEAFF. In DNA, the CDR3 is TGTGCCAGCAGTTTACCCGACATGTACACTGAAGCTTTCTTT. The rearrangement uses TRBV28 and TRBJ1-1; D not resolved. With 2 bases removed from V and 3 bases from J, the gap between germline ends came to 10 bases. This CDR3 is 14 amino acids long. Germline-derived CDR1 and CDR2 are MDHEN and SYDVKM.

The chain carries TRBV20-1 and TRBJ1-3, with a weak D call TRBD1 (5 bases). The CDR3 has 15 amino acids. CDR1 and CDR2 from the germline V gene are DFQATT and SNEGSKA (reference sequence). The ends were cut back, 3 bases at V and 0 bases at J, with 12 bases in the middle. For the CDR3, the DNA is TGCAGTGCTAGTGGGGGAGAGTACTCTGGAAACACCATATATTTT. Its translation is CSASGGEYSGNTIYF.

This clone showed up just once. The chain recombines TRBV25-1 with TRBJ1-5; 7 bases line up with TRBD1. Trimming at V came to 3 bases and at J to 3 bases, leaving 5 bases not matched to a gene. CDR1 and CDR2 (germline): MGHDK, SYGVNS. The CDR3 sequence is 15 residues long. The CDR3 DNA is TGTGCCAGCAGTGACGAGACAGGGTTCAATCAGCCCCAGCATTTT. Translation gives CASSDETGFNQPQHF.

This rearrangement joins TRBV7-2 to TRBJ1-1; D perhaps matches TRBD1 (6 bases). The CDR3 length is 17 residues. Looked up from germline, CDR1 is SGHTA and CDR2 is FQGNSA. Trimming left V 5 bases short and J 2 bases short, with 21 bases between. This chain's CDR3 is CASSEENRAIKNTEAFF. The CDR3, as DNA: TGTGCCAGCAGCGAAGAGAACAGGGCAATTAAAAACACTGAAGCTTTCTTT. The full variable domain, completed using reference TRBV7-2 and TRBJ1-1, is GAGVSQSPSNKVTEKGKDVELRCDPISGHTALYWYRQSLGQGLEFLIYFQGNSAPDKSGLPSDRFSAERTGGSVSTLTIQRTQQEDSAVYLCASSEENRAIKNTEAFFGQGTRLTVV.

The CDR3 nucleotides read TGTGCCAGCTCAGACGGTCCAGGGTACGAGCAGTACTTC. Translating gives CASSDGPGYEQYF. The J gene is TRBJ2-7, the V gene TRBV2; maybe TRBD1 (5 bases). Trimming took off 8 bases at V and 4 bases at J, with 15 bases between the two ends. CDR3 size: 13 residues. Germline V gene lookup returns CDR1 SNHLY and CDR2 FYNNEI.

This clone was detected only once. The CDR3 protein is CASSPSAGAEAFF. The CDR3 DNA reads as TGTGCCAGCTCACCATCGGCGGGCGCTGAAGCTTTCTTT. The chain employs TRBV18 and TRBJ1-1; unclear D gene. The V gene lost 2 bases and the J gene lost 6 bases, with 10 bases spanning the gap. Germline assignment: CDR1 KGHSH and CDR2 LQKENI. The CDR3 is 13 amino acids. The full variable domain, completed using reference TRBV18 and TRBJ1-1, is NAGVMQNPRHLVRRRGQEARLRCSPMKGHSHVYWYRQLPEEGLKFMVYLQKENIIDESGMPKERFSAEFPKEGPSILRIQQVVRGDSAAYFCASSPSAGAEAFFGQGTRLTVV.